The 20 T cell receptor beta chains given below trace back to one sample, sequenced in a study of tumor and adjacent non-tumor tissue in lung cancer. RNA was extracted from bulk tissue without any cell sorting. Three rounds of nested PCR, following a modified ARM-PCR protocol, produced the TCRbeta library. TCRdb independently ran MiXCR on the multiplex PCR reads; one entry per CDR3 protein. The table records 120,000 or so distinct CDR3 sequences, over 65% of them present only once. The sample taken for sequencing was lung tumor tissue. The receptor source for this set is a man aged 30 to 45 with non-small cell lung cancer.

Concerning this clonotype itself: One junction end does not reproduce the germline sequence, and a read error may be involved. The chain is built from TRBV11-2 and TRBJ2-7; no definite D call. The CDR3 loop spans 14 amino acids. The germline V gene has CDR1 SGHAT and CDR2 FQNNGV. CDR3 sequence: CASSLGCAVSEQYF. DNA for the CDR3: TGTGCTAGCAGCTTAGGCTGTGCGGTTTCCGAGCAGTACTTC. Complete variable domain (other parts from reference TRBV11-2 and TRBJ2-7): EAGVAQSPRYKIIEKRQSVAFWCNPISGHATLYWYQQILGQGPKLLIQFQNNGVVDDSQLPKDRFSAERLKGVDSTLKIQPAKLEDSAVYLCASSLGCAVSEQYFGPGTRLTVT.

As to this clonotype: One end of the junction varies from germline; a read error may be responsible. The chain couples TRBV11-2 to TRBJ1-2; TRBD1 aligns across 10 bases. CDR1 is SGHAT and CDR2 is FQNNGV in the germline V gene. The CDR3 consists of 15 residues. DNA of the CDR3: TGTGCCAACAGCTCCCTGACAGGGGGCCTCTATGGCTACACCTTC. Amino acids: CANSSLTGGLYGYTF.

In the case of this clonotype: An end of the junction differs from the germline gene, which may be a read error. The DNA of the CDR3 is TGTGCCAGCGGGCGACTGACTATGAGTGGCACAGATGCGCAGTATTTT. Protein: CASGRLTMSGTDAQYF. The chain is built from TRBV5-5 and TRBJ2-3; D might be TRBD2 (5 bases). This CDR3 is built from 16 residues. Germline-derived CDR1 and CDR2 are SGHKS and YYEKEE (reference sequence).

As regards this clonotype: Here the CDR3 omits its conserved ending phenylalanine or tryptophan, so a read error is the likely source. The J gene is TRBJ2-4, the V gene TRBV11-1; unclear D gene. Looked up from germline, CDR1 is SGHAT and CDR2 is FQDESV (reference sequence). The CDR3 totals 16 residues. The CDR3 DNA reads as TGTGCTAGCACCCACTCAGGCAGGACGACCAAAAACATTCAGTACCTC. It codes for CASTHSGRTTKNIQYL.

Note on this clonotype: A read error may explain this, as a much larger clone is one base away. V gene TRBV6-1 combines with J gene TRBJ2-7; 9 nucleotides agree with TRBD2. The CDR3 extends over 15 amino acids. Germline loops: CDR1 MNHNS, CDR2 SASEGT. Trimming cost V 4 bases and J 3 bases; bases outside gene matches: 7. This CDR3 reads CASSGSISGSYEQYF. CDR3 nucleotide sequence: TGTGCCAGCAGTGGAAGCATTAGCGGGAGCTACGAGCAGTACTTC.

As concerns this clonotype: A much larger clone differs from this one at a single base, so this may be a read error. The chain is built from TRBV6-1 and TRBJ2-3, with 9 bases matching TRBD2. The CDR3 spans 16 residues. CDR1 is MNHNS and CDR2 is SASEGT in the germline V gene. CDR3 sequence reads: CASSEGAGGGTDAQYF. CDR3 sequence (DNA): TGTGCCAGCAGTGAAGGTGCGGGAGGGGGCACAGATGCGCAGTATTTT.

This clonotype was observed many times. The V call is TRBV29-1, the J call TRBJ1-2, with D perhaps matching TRBD1 (6 bases). This CDR3 is 11 amino acids long. V lost 7 bases and J 6 bases, leaving 12 bases between the germline ends. Germline CDR1 SQVTM, CDR2 ANQGSEA. CDR3 nucleotides: TGCAGCGGGGAGGGGGGGAATGGCTACACCTTC. This translates into CSGEGGNGYTF.

Remarks on this clonotype: Germline is not matched at one junction end, which may reflect a read error. The rearrangement uses TRBV20-1 and TRBJ2-1, with TRBD2 matching over 13 bases. CDR1 is DFQATT, CDR2 SNEGSKA, per germline (reference sequence). This CDR3 spans 14 amino acids. The CDR3, as DNA: TGCAGTACTAGACTAGCGGGGGGCTACAATGAGAAGTTCTTC. Its translation is CSTRLAGGYNEKFF.

Turning to this clonotype: At one boundary the junction diverges from the germline segment, which might be a read error. This chain joins TRBV6-1 and TRBJ1-6; D remains ambiguous. CDR1 is MNHNS, CDR2 SASEGT, per germline. The CDR3 is 13 residues long. The CDR3 DNA sequence: TGTGCCAGCAGTGAAGGTCAGAATTCACCCCTCCGCTTC. It encodes CASSEGQNSPLRF.

The chain uses TRBV20-1 and TRBJ2-5; D possibly corresponds to TRBD1 (6 bases). V lost 5 bases, J lost 9 bases, and 25 bases lay in between. CDR1 and CDR2 (germline): DFQATT, SNEGSKA (reference sequence). CDR3 length equals 15 residues. In DNA form, the CDR3 reads TGCAGTGCTCAAGAGGACAGCAGGTTGCAAGAAGCCCAGTACTTC. Translating gives CSAQEDSRLQEAQYF.

The chain uses TRBV29-1 and TRBJ1-5, with D possibly being TRBD1 (5 bases). Per the germline V gene, CDR1 is SQVTM and CDR2 is ANQGSEA. This CDR3 is 14 amino acids long. The CDR3, as DNA: TGCAGTAACGCGGGACTGGGGCTCAATCAGCCCCAGCATTTT. As protein: CSNAGLGLNQPQHF.

This clonotype occurred many times. The CDR3 coding sequence is TGTGCCAGCAGTTACTCGATCACCACCCGCACTGAAGCTTTCTTT. As protein: CASSYSITTRTEAFF. This chain links TRBV6-5 with TRBJ1-1, with unresolved D. V lost 0 bases, J lost 4 bases, and 12 bases lay in between. The CDR3 has 15 residues. Germline V CDR1 and CDR2: MNHEY, SVGAGI.

As for this clonotype: A read error is likely, as this CDR3 ends without the conserved phenylalanine or tryptophan. This rearrangement joins TRBV7-8 to TRBJ1-2; D is possibly TRBD1 (6 bases). In germline, CDR1 is SGHVS, CDR2 FQNEAQ. V dropped 6 bases and J dropped 0 bases, with 17 bases sitting between them. CDR3 size: 16 residues. For the CDR3, the DNA is TGTGCCAGCAGTCCTACCGGACAGACTACTAACTATGGCTACACCTTA. Translating gives CASSPTGQTTNYGYTL.

About this clonotype itself: Since a much larger clone is just one base distant, this may be a read error. The V call is TRBV20-1, the J call TRBJ2-5; 8 nucleotides agree with TRBD2. Germline-derived CDR1 and CDR2 are DFQATT and SNEGSKA (reference sequence). There are 14 residues in the CDR3. As DNA, the CDR3 is TGCAGTGCTAGAGGACTAGCGCGAAGAGAGGCCCAGTACTTC. It encodes CSARGLARREAQYF.

Comment on this clonotype: A much larger clone lies a single base off, so this may be a read error. Because the CDR3 is missing its conserved closing phenylalanine or tryptophan, this is likely a read error. The chain joins TRBV6-5 to TRBJ1-2; D perhaps matches TRBD1 (5 bases). CDR3 length equals 10 residues. The germline V gene has CDR1 MNHEY and CDR2 SVGAGI. V was clipped by 6 bases and J by 6 bases, with 5 bases between them. CDR3 DNA: TGTGCCAGCAGGGGGCATGGCTACACCATC. It encodes CASRGHGYTI.

To note about this clonotype: One end of the junction varies from germline; a read error may be responsible. This chain links TRBV5-4 with TRBJ2-1, with TRBD2 identical over 7 bases. The CDR3 contains 17 residues. Germline values: CDR1 SGHNT, CDR2 YYREEE (reference sequence). In nucleotides, the CDR3 is TGTGCCAGCAGCTCCTTAGCGGGCCAGAGCTCCTACAATGGGCAGTTCTTC. Protein: CASSSLAGQSSYNGQFF. The full variable domain, in which reference TRBV5-4 and TRBJ2-1 provide the parts outside the CDR3, is ETGVTQSPTHLIKTRGQQVTLRCSSQSGHNTVSWYQQALGQGPQFIFQYYREEENGRGNFPPRFSGLQFPNYSSELNVNALELDDSALYLCASSSLAGQSSYNGQFFGPGTRLTVL.

This clonotype was seen many times. J is TRBJ2-5 and V is TRBV20-1, with D unclear. From germline, CDR1 is DFQATT and CDR2 SNEGSKA (reference sequence). This CDR3 contains 13 residues. V was cut by 6 bases and J by 6 bases, with 17 bases left in between. CDR3 protein: CSASLPAVKTQYF. The CDR3 DNA reads TGCAGTGCGAGCCTTCCGGCGGTGAAGACCCAGTACTTC.

Worth noting for this clonotype: In this CDR3 the conserved last residue, phenylalanine or tryptophan, is missing, so a read error is likely. Because the CDR3's place on the DNA is in doubt, the DNA is left out and the CDR3 is given as listed by TCRdb. This CDR3 is CSARTSGGYNEQLL. V usage is TRBV20-1 and J usage is TRBJ2-1; the table's D call, TRBD2, was not checked against the DNA. Germline CDR1 DFQATT, CDR2 SNEGSKA (reference sequence). The CDR3 adds up to 14 amino acids, both ends counted.

This clonotype was recorded many times. The chain is built from TRBV6-6 and TRBJ1-2; 10 positions agree with TRBD1. Trimming at V came to 6 bases and at J to 6 bases, leaving 10 bases not matched to a gene. Germline loops: CDR1 MNHNY, CDR2 SVGAGI (reference sequence). The CDR3 has 15 amino acids. CDR3 residues: CASRLPGQGKDGYTF. For the CDR3, the DNA is TGTGCCAGCAGGCTCCCGGGACAGGGGAAGGATGGCTACACCTTC.

For this clonotype: An end of the junction differs from the germline gene, which may be a read error. The chain employs TRBV11-2 and TRBJ1-6; the match to TRBD1 covers 9 bases. From germline, CDR1 is SGHAT and CDR2 FQNNGV. The length of the CDR3 is 15 residues. The CDR3 protein is CASSLMTGGNSPLHF. In DNA form, the CDR3 reads TGTGCTAGCAGCTTAATGACAGGGGGGAATTCACCCCTCCACTTT. The full variable domain, with the rest looked up from reference TRBV11-2 and TRBJ1-6, is EAGVAQSPRYKIIEKRQSVAFWCNPISGHATLYWYQQILGQGPKLLIQFQNNGVVDDSQLPKDRFSAERLKGVDSTLKIQPAKLEDSAVYLCASSLMTGGNSPLHFGNGTRLTVT.